This T cell receptor beta chain was captured in a study of blood T cell repertoires in COVID-19. The wider study: Acute and convalescent COVID-19 specimens originated in the United States, Italy and Spain. In each case, the material was cDNA or gDNA derived from T cells, B-cell-depleted T cells, or PBMCs.

Original handling: Amplification of reference gene primers provided the estimated nucleated cell counts. TCRdb's copy holds only in-frame clones and misses some; the assay was immunoSEQ multiplex PCR. V and J calls plus clone size are reproduced from that table; the DNA served to infer D and trimming. The sample records a few hundred thousand clones, approximately 86% being singletons. CDR1 is SQVTM, CDR2 ANQGSEA, per germline. CDR3 size: 13 residues. Losses at the gene ends were 4 bases for V and 3 bases for J; bases not matched to a gene: 5. This TCR was recovered from a man in his forties who had recovered from COVID-19. The sequencing input was peripheral blood. The V call is TRBV29-1, the J call TRBJ2-7, with 8 bases fitting TRBD2. The CDR3 is CSVGFTSGYEQYF. Written as DNA, the CDR3 is TGCAGCGTTGGATTTACTAGCGGCTACGAGCAGTACTTC.